The clone carrying this TCR beta chain was found many times. This entry is derived from a study of neurological immune-mediated disorders. Synthesis of cDNA used 5'RACE (with 10-nucleotide random UMIs). Via MiXCR, TCRdb re-called the 5' RACE reads, giving one row per CDR3 protein. The table records tens of thousands of distinct CDR3 sequences, roughly 7.3% of them present only once. The receptor's source is a woman between 35 and 50 years old in good health. Sample: PBMCs.

CDR3 nucleotides: TGTGCCAGCAGCGTGGGACTAGAAGATACGCAGTATTTT. Its translation: CASSVGLEDTQYF. The chain employs TRBV9 and TRBJ2-3; 8 positions agree with TRBD2. The CDR3 is 13 residues long. The J segment lost 5 bases and the V segment lost 2 bases, leaving 1 base of the junction unmatched. Germline assignment: CDR1 SGDLS and CDR2 YYNGEE.